The present T cell receptor beta chain was sequenced within a study of PD-L1 blockade in urothelial cancer. Turning to the study itself: The patients first took atezolizumab around 2014, receiving 1,200 mg intravenously every 3 weeks. Patients' histories included 0 to 3 prior chemotherapy regimens. There were a median of about 140,000 T cells in blood samples.

The CDR3 runs 14 residues. Germline V gene lookup returns CDR1 SGHDT and CDR2 YYEEEE. Trimming stripped 4 bases from V and 7 bases from J, with 16 bases between. Assay: immunoSEQ multiplex PCR; the TCRdb copy retains only in-frame clones and omits some. Among approximately 79,000 clones listed, 87% were seen once. This TCR was recovered from a woman aged 70-85 years with urothelial cancer. This specimen consisted of PBMCs, obtained around atezolizumab (anti-PD-L1) treatment. The V and J genes are TRBV5-6 and TRBJ2-3; TRBD2 is a possible D gene (6 bases). This CDR3 is CASSRGGTSHTQYF. As DNA, the CDR3 is TGTGCCAGCAGCCGCGGAGGGACCTCACATACGCAGTATTTT.